In this sample, the clone carrying this T cell receptor beta chain turned up a few times. Its target is not known. This sample is part of a study of human T cells and chemical hapten exposure. Background on the study: Minor volume differences among pooled libraries chiefly drove per-sample TCR yield variation.

The sample's time point: pre-sensitization, week 0. Sample treatment: therapeutic diphenylcyclopropenone sensitization with weekly scalp DPC. Original methodology: Per sample, the median was 95,638 TCRs, with values from approximately 25,000 to 650,000. TCRdb re-called the RACE reads with MiXCR, one entry per CDR3 protein. TCRdb, not the authors, supplied the V and J calls. Among around 120,000 distinct CDR3 sequences listed, about 14% were seen once. General study results and limits: The formation of large CDR3 similarity clusters by expanded TCRs significantly exceeded that of controls. Among TCRs, those above 1 in 1000 frequency were unaffected by DPC sensitization.

Sequenced here: whole blood, sampled in connection with sensitization to the hapten diphenylcyclopropenone (DPC). The TCR originated in a woman under 30 with alopecia areata. Some clones in this sample may be carry-over from other donors' samples.

In DNA, the CDR3 is TGTGCCAGCTCACCACCGGGACAGGGCGGTTCACCCCTCCACTTT. It codes for CASSPPGQGGSPLHF. The chain uses TRBV18 and TRBJ1-6; 9 nucleotides align to TRBD1. J was trimmed by 9 bases and V by 0 bases; bases with no gene match: 3. The CDR3 loop spans 15 amino acids. CDR1 is KGHSH, CDR2 LQKENI, per germline.